This T cell receptor (beta chain) is from a study of blood T cells in healthy people across ages. The CDR3 contains 15 residues. V lost 4 bases and J 1 base, leaving 14 bases between the germline ends. The V gene's germline CDR1 is SGHRS and CDR2 YFSETQ. Study-level findings and limits: Using unsorted PBMCs precluded a conclusive naive versus antigen-experienced comparison. In older individuals, TCR beta diversity per million T cells was lower, falling roughly linearly with age.

Around 9.4 milliliters was the volume of peripheral blood drawn from each donor. A word on this clonotype: Its antigen is currently unknown.

Alongside a J-beta primer mix, a sample-barcoded 5' primer served in a second PCR lasting roughly 6 to 11 cycles. TCRdb used MiXCR to reprocess the 5' RACE reads, holding one entry per CDR3 protein. The sample gives about 1 million distinct CDR3 sequences, 35% to 50% of which show up once; about 19% is in the top ten. J is TRBJ1-1 and V is TRBV5-1; perhaps TRBD1 as D (5 bases). What was sequenced was blood. The TCR originated in a woman aged 55-70 years in good health. The CDR3, as DNA: TGCGCCAGCAGCCCCGGGGCGGGTCCGAACACTGAAGCTTTCTTT. Its translation is CASSPGAGPNTEAFF.